The TCR beta chain under discussion was sequenced for a study of vaccination and CD4 T cells after COVID-19 (dated by TCRdb to about 2022). General notes on the study: In the convalescent cohort there were six males and four females, among whom were two Hispanic individuals, seven Caucasians, two Asians and one multiracial person. In 10 COVID-19 convalescent patients and a few infection-naive healthy vaccine recipients, researchers compared the spike-specific CD4+ TCR repertoire from before mRNA vaccination with the repertoire from after. At the TCR clonotype level, an earlier paper using these donors assessed memory CD4+ T cell crossreactivity between SARS-CoV-2 and common cold coronavirus spike proteins. Post-COVID blood samples were collected from convalescent patients a median of around 96 days after diagnosis, with a range of about 35 to 161 days. Two doses of either the Pfizer-BioNTech BNT162b2 vaccine (n=8) or the Moderna mRNA-1273 vaccine (n=2) were administered to participants. As controls, cultures received a CEFX viral epitope pool (the positive control), an HIV-1 Nef peptide pool (the negative control), or no peptide at all. Post-vaccine blood samples were collected a median of about 69 days after the second vaccine dose, ranging from about 12 to 250 days. For stimulating the cultures, overlapping spike peptide pools were used, derived from SARS-CoV-2 as well as from the common cold coronaviruses HCoV-NL63, HCoV-OC43 and HCoV-229E. Points the paper makes about the study in general: Among convalescent patients, a median roughly 90% of the SARS-CoV-2-reactive clones seen after vaccination appeared only after vaccination, which suggests priming specific to the vaccine. Of the vaccine-specific clones in convalescent patients, 304 of 307, or nearly all, reacted only to SARS-CoV-2 spike and did not cross-react with common cold coronaviruses. The median count of SARS-CoV-2-reactive clonotypes went up from 20 to 25 after infection to approximately 40 after vaccination, although the change was not significant. The study included relatively few convalescent patients and did not analyze early timepoints after natural infection.

The sample's treatment or condition label, decoded: roughly 10-day PBMC culture with coronavirus spike peptide pools or control peptides (ViraFEST assay). CD4+ T cells from unexposed donors were collected before the COVID-19 pandemic (2011-2018). The ViraFEST assay, used in the study, expanded antigen-specific T cells with peptide pools and then identified the expanded clonotypes through TCR sequencing. Each well held more than 1.5 million PBMCs cultured in IMDM containing roughly 5% human AB serum and approximately 10 IU/ml IL-2, with 8.5 to 10 ug/ml peptide pools added. Half of the culture medium was replaced with fresh IL-2-containing medium on days 3 and 7. After more than 8 days of culture, CD4+ T cells were isolated by negative selection using the EasySep CD4+ T cell isolation kit. As cell numbers permitted, CD4+ T cells from unexposed donors were tested for reactivity to SARS-CoV-2 S and N and to four common cold coronavirus spike pools. PBMCs were separated from whole blood using Ficoll-Paque Plus gradient centrifugation and then either used fresh or cryopreserved at -140C. Each culture condition was generally run in triplicate wells. The leukapheresis product for the unexposed donors was obtained through commercial purchase.

The library was produced with PCR. DNA from cultured CD4+ T cells underwent TCR sequencing with the Oncomine TCR Beta short-read assay at the Johns Hopkins FTIC core. The QIAamp micro DNA kit was used to extract genomic DNA from the cultured CD4+ T cells. Oncomine TCR Beta libraries made from cultured CD4+ T cells were pooled using unique dual indexes and sequenced on an Illumina iSeq 100. From the authors' description of their analysis: Non-productive sequences were filtered out, and CDR3s that did not start with C, did not end with F or W, or were shorter than 7 amino acids were discarded. The MANAFEST web application was used to identify antigen-specific clonotypes by comparing peptide-stimulated wells against reference wells and other culture wells. Positive clones required FDR below 0.05, an odds ratio above 5, and productive frequency above 0.1% in at least two of three replicate wells. A clonotype counted as cross-reactive if it showed significant expansion both in the SARS-CoV-2 spike wells and in at least one common cold coronavirus spike condition. Similarity between CDR3 sequences was evaluated in R version 3.6.1 using Levenshtein distances (stringdist) and unrooted phylogenetic trees (ape). TCRdb ran its own pipeline on the public reads, namely fastp trimming at Q25 and MiXCR clone calling, and kept in-frame beta chains. A single entry per CDR3 protein holds the most common genes and DNA from its merged rows. The V and J calls, along with clone size, are taken from TCRdb and not from the paper's own processing. The sample table contains fewer than 7,500 distinct CDR3 sequences; only one count was recorded for about 70% of them. Approximately 40% of the sample is taken by the ten largest.

Points on this clonotype: This receptor's antigen is unknown. The record has no base qualities; no much larger clone is one base away.

The junction shows trimming of 3 bases on V and 6 bases on J, plus 12 bases between the germline ends. In the germline V gene (reference sequence), CDR1 corresponds to SEHNR and CDR2 to FQNEAQ. The CDR3 runs 14 residues from the cysteine to the phenylalanine. The DNA shown is the 42-base CDR3, in frame from base 1. Rearrangement joined TRBV7-9 to TRBJ1-5; matching of 6 bases hints at TRBD1 as the D gene. The TCR originated in a human donor in good health. The sample consisted of CD4+ T cells from blood, cultured in vitro. CDR3 loop: CASSFSGASQPQHF. DNA sequence: TGTGCCAGCAGCTTTTCAGGGGCCAGTCAGCCCCAGCATTTT.